These 3 T cell receptor beta chains were all obtained from the same sample, sequenced in a study of CD8+ T cells in alopecia areata. TCR sequencing used cDNA made by reverse transcription of extracted RNA. The method was immunoSEQ multiplex PCR; TCRdb's version includes in-frame clones alone and lacks a portion of them. The repertoire consists of 150,000 or so clones, with about 70% occurring once and the leading ten covering about 10%. The sample was CD8+ T cells sorted from blood, taken at week 0. The receptors stem from a human donor with alopecia areata.

This clone was picked up a small number of times. V is TRBV2 and J is TRBJ2-3, with 9 bases that match TRBD1. The CDR3 consists of 13 residues. V shed 4 bases, J shed 9 bases, and the junction held 5 bases outside the gene matches. Germline CDR1 and CDR2: SNHLY and FYNNEI. In DNA form, the CDR3 reads TGTGCCAGCAGTGGGACAGGGGAGCGGACGCAGTATTTT. This sequence encodes CASSGTGERTQYF.

The genes are TRBV5-1 and TRBJ2-5; D perhaps matches TRBD2 (6 bases). Per the germline V gene, CDR1 is SGHRS and CDR2 is YFSETQ. The ends were cut back, 0 bases at V and 3 bases at J, with 12 bases in the middle. The CDR3 covers 15 residues. The CDR3, as DNA: TGCGCCAGCAGCTTGGGACCGGGAGCAAAAGAGACCCAGTACTTC. It yields the protein CASSLGPGAKETQYF.

The CDR3 bases are TGTGCCAGTAGTATCGAGAAGAACACTGAAGCTTTCTTT. Translated: CASSIEKNTEAFF. This chain connects TRBV19 to TRBJ1-1; D is ambiguous. The CDR3 is made up of 13 amino acids. Per the germline V gene, CDR1 is LNHDA and CDR2 is SQIVND (reference sequence). V dropped 3 bases and J dropped 1 base, with 6 bases sitting between them. The full variable domain, rest sourced from reference TRBV19 and TRBJ1-1, is DGGITQSPKYLFRKEGQNVTLSCEQNLNHDAMYWYRQDPGQGLRLIYYSQIVNDFQKGDIAEGYSVSREKKESFPLTVTSAQKNPTAFYLCASSIEKNTEAFFGQGTRLTVV.